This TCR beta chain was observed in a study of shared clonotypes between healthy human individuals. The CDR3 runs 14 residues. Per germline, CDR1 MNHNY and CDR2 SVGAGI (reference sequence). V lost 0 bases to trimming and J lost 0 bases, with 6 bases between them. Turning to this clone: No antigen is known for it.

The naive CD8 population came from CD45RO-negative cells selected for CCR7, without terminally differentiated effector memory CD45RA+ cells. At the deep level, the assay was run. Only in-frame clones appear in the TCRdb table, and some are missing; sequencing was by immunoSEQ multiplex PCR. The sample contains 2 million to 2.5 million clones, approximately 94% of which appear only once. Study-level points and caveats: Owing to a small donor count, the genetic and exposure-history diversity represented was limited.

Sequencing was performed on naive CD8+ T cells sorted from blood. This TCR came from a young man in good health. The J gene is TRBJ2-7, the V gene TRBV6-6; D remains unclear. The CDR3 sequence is CASSYSVTSYEQYF. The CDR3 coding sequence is TGTGCCAGCAGTTACTCAGTCACCTCCTACGAGCAGTACTTC.